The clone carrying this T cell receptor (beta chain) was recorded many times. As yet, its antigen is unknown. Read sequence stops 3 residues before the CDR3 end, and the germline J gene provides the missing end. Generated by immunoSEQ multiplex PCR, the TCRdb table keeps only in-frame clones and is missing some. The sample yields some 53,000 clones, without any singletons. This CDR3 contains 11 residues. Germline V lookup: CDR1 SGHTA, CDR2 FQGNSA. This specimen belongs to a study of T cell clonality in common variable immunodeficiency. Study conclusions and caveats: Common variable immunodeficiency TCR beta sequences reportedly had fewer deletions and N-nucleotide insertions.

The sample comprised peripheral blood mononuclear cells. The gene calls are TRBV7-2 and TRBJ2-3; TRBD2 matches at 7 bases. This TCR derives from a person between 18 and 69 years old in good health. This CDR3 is CASTSGVSQYF. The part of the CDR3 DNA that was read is TGTGCCAGCACCAGCGGGGTATCG.